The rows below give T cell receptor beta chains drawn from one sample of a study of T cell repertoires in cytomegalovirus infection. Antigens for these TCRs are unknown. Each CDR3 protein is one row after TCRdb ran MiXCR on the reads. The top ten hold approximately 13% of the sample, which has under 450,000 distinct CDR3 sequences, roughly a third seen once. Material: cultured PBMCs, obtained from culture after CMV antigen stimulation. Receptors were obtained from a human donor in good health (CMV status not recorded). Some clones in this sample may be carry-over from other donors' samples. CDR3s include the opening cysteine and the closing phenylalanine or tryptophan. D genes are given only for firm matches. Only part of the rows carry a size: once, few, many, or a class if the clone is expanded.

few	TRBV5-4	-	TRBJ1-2	TGTGCCAGCAGCTCGGAGACAGGCCGCCCTCTCTATGGCTACACCTTC	CASSSETGRPLYGYTF
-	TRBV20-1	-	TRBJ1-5	TGCAGTGCTAGAGGTCGGGGCAGACAGCCCCAGCATTTT	CSARGRGRQPQHF
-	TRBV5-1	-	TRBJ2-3	TGCGCCAGCAGCCCCGGGGGGCCGAACACAGATACGCAGTATTTT	CASSPGGPNTDTQYF
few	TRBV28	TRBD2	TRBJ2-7	TGTGCCAGCAGGAGCCCTAGCGGGAGCGGGTATTCCTACGAGCAGTACTTC	CASRSPSGSGYSYEQYF
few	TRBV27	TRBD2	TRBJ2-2	TGTGCCAGCAGTCACACGCTAGCGGGAGGACCCACCGGGGAGCTGTTTTTT	CASSHTLAGGPTGELFF
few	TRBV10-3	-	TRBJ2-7	TGTGCCATCAACCCGGGGAGTGAAACCTACGAGCAGTACTTC	CAINPGSETYEQYF
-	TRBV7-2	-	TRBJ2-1	TGTGCCAGCAGCCTATCTAGCGAAGAGCGACGTGGGCAGTTCTTC	CASSLSSEERRGQFF
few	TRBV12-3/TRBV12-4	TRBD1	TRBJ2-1	TGTGCCAGCAGTCCATCCACTCGTCAGGGGGCTGGCAATGAGCAGTTCTTC	CASSPSTRQGAGNEQFF
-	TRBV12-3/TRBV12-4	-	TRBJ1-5	TGTGCCAGCAGTTTTGGCAGCCTATTCAATCAGCCCCAGCATTTT	CASSFGSLFNQPQHF
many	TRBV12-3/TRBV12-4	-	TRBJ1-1	TGTGCCAGCAGTGTTCAACTGAACACTGAAGCTTTCTTT	CASSVQLNTEAFF
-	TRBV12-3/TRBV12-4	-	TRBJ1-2	TGTGCCAGCAGTTTAGAACGGGGCTACACCTTC	CASSLERGYTF
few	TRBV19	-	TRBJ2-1	TGTGCCAGTAGTGCTAGCAGCCCTCTTGGGAATGAGCAGTTCTTC	CASSASSPLGNEQFF
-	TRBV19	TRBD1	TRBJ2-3	TGTGCCAGTAAGGGGACAGGATCGACAGATACGCAGTATTTT	CASKGTGSTDTQYF
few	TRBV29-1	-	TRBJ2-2	TGCAGCGCTAATCGGGACACCTCGAACACCGGGGAGCTGTTTTTT	CSANRDTSNTGELFF